These T cell receptor beta chains were read from a single sample in a study of blood T cell repertoires in COVID-19. Clones were read by immunoSEQ multiplex PCR, and TCRdb kept only the in-frame ones, dropping some. This table holds about 29,000 clones, roughly 90% found once. Sequencing used peripheral blood. The receptors were gathered from a human donor in a cohort sampled during active COVID-19. The CDR3 runs from the conserved cysteine through the conserved F or W. D genes are given only for firm matches. Clone size is shown for a subset of rows, as once, few, many or a class of expanded clone.

D,V,J,size,DNA,CDR3
TRBD1,TRBV7-9,TRBJ2-3,-,TGTGCCAGCAGCACCATGACAGGGGGCTCGGATACGCAGTATTTT,CASSTMTGGSDTQYF
-,TRBV18,TRBJ1-4,-,TGTGCCAGCTCACCAATCCGTCCCGGGGCAACTAATGAAAAACTGTTTTTT,CASSPIRPGATNEKLFF
-,TRBV27,TRBJ2-3,once,TGTGCCAGCAGTCCAACCACTAGCACAGATACGCAGTATTTT,CASSPTTSTDTQYF
TRBD2,TRBV4-2,TRBJ2-3,-,TGTGCCAGCAGCCAACGTACGGGGGAGGGGAGCACAGATACGCAGTATTTT,CASSQRTGEGSTDTQYF
-,TRBV4-3,TRBJ2-3,-,TGCGCCAGCAGCCAAAGCGACCACACAGATACGCAGTATTTT,CASSQSDHTDTQYF
TRBD1,TRBV6-6,TRBJ1-5,few,TGTGCCAGCAGTGACAGGGGGAGTAGCAATCAGCCCCAGCATTTT,CASSDRGSSNQPQHF
-,TRBV6-5,TRBJ1-1,-,TGTGCCAGCACGGGGAACACTGAAGCTTTCTTT,CASTGNTEAFF
-,TRBV6-1,TRBJ1-2,once,TGTGCCAGCAGTGAGAGTCAGGGCTTCGGCTACACCTTC,CASSESQGFGYTF
TRBD2,TRBV4-3,TRBJ2-3,once,TGCGCCAGCAGCCAAGAGTCCTACGGGGGGGCCTCAGATACGCAGTATTTT,CASSQESYGGASDTQYF
TRBD1,TRBV7-8,TRBJ1-5,-,TGTGCCAGCAGCAACCGGGACAGGTTGTCTTATAGCAATCAGCCCCAGCATTTT,CASSNRDRLSYSNQPQHF
-,TRBV4-3,TRBJ1-1,-,TGCGCCAGCAGCCAAGAGGGGGGAATCGGTACTGAAGCTTTCTTT,CASSQEGGIGTEAFF
-,TRBV29-1,TRBJ2-7,-,TGCAGCGTTAAGAGTGGGGGCAGCGAGCAGTACTTC,CSVKSGGSEQYF
-,TRBV5-1,TRBJ2-2,-,TGCGCCAGCAGCTTGGGAGGGAAGAGCACCGGGGAGCTGTTTTTT,CASSLGGKSTGELFF
-,TRBV5-4,TRBJ1-1,-,TGTGCCGGTGCAGGGAAGGGAACTGAAGCTTTCTTT,CAGAGKGTEAFF
-,TRBV5-4,TRBJ2-5,-,TGTGCCAGCAGCTGGAGGAACAGGGCGCCCATTTCCCGAGAGACCCAGTACTTC,CASSWRNRAPISRETQYF
-,TRBV6-1,TRBJ1-5,-,TGTGCCAGCAGTGGAAGAGGTTTTGGAGGGATGAGCAATCAGCCCCAGCATTTT,CASSGRGFGGMSNQPQHF
TRBD1,TRBV7-9,TRBJ1-2,-,TGTGCCAGCAGCTTGAACAGGGGGGACTATGGCTACACCTTC,CASSLNRGDYGYTF
-,TRBV20-1,TRBJ1-6,-,TGCAGTGCTAGTTGGCGGGGGGGACCCCTCCACTTT,CSASWRGGPLHF
TRBD1,TRBV2,TRBJ2-5,-,TGTGCCAGCAGTGGGACAGGAAGAGAGGCCCAGTACTTC,CASSGTGREAQYF
-,TRBV7-3,TRBJ2-7,-,TGTGCCAGCAGCTTGGGTGTTTGGGGCAGCGAGCAGTACTTC,CASSLGVWGSEQYF
TRBD1,TRBV4-1,TRBJ1-1,few,TGCGCCAGCAGCCAAGGTCTACAGGGGGCCCGGAACACTGAAGCTTTCTTT,CASSQGLQGARNTEAFF
TRBD1,TRBV30,TRBJ2-2,-,TGTGCCTGGAGTTCCAGACGACAGGGGGACGGGGAGCTGTTTTTT,CAWSSRRQGDGELFF
TRBD2,TRBV11-2,TRBJ2-3,-,TGTGCCAGCATGCTGGCGGGGGTACTAGATACGCAGTATTTT,CASMLAGVLDTQYF
-,TRBV19,TRBJ2-2,-,TGTGCCAGTAGTATAGGAGGTACCCGCCTGAACACCGGGGAGCTGTTTTTT,CASSIGGTRLNTGELFF
-,TRBV15,TRBJ2-7,once,TGTGCCACCAGCAGGGACTTCCAGTCCTACGAGCAGTACTTC,CATSRDFQSYEQYF
-,TRBV29-1,TRBJ2-3,-,TGCAGCGTTGAACCAGGCACAGATACGCAGTATTTT,CSVEPGTDTQYF
-,TRBV30,TRBJ1-5,-,TGTGCCTGGAGTGTTGGCAGTAGCAATCAGCCCCAGCATTTT,CAWSVGSSNQPQHF
-,TRBV6-5,TRBJ2-3,-,TGTGCCAGCAGTTACTCGACGGGGAACACAGATACGCAGTATTTT,CASSYSTGNTDTQYF
-,TRBV6-5,TRBJ1-3,-,TGTGCCAGCAGATCACTCAGGGGAAACACCATATATTTT,CASRSLRGNTIYF
TRBD1,TRBV30,TRBJ2-1,-,TGTGCCTGGATTGGGAAGGACAGGGGAGGGAATGAGCAGTTCTTC,CAWIGKDRGGNEQFF
-,TRBV19,TRBJ1-1,-,TGTGCCAGTAGTATCCCGGACACTGAAGCTTTCTTT,CASSIPDTEAFF
TRBD2,TRBV7-3,TRBJ2-3,-,TGTGCCAGCAGCTTAACCGGGCCTAGCGGGGGGGTTAGCACAGATACGCAGTATTTT,CASSLTGPSGGVSTDTQYF
TRBD1,TRBV14,TRBJ2-2,once,TGTGCCAGCTCACAGGGGGGGAACACCGGGGAGCTGTTTTTT,CASSQGGNTGELFF
TRBD1,TRBV27,TRBJ2-1,-,TGTGCCAGCAGTTTAACGGGACAGGGTAATAATGAGCAGTTCTTC,CASSLTGQGNNEQFF
-,TRBV6-6,TRBJ2-3,-,TGTGCCAGCAGTTCAGGACATTCCATTATCACAGATACGCAGTATTTT,CASSSGHSIITDTQYF
TRBD1,TRBV15,TRBJ2-1,-,TGTGCCACCAGCAGAGATTACGAGGCGACAGGGGGCAATGAGCAGTTCTTC,CATSRDYEATGGNEQFF
-,TRBV19,TRBJ2-7,-,TGTGCCAGTAGCCTCGACAGCTACGAGCAGTACTTC,CASSLDSYEQYF
TRBD2,TRBV3-1/TRBV3-2,TRBJ2-7,-,TGTGCCAGCAGCTGGGCTCCGGGGGGGGCCTACGAGCAGTACTTC,CASSWAPGGAYEQYF
-,TRBV30,TRBJ1-5,-,TGTGCCTGGAGTGTACAGACCAATCAGCCCCAGCATTTT,CAWSVQTNQPQHF